These 5 T cell receptor beta chains came from one sample sequenced in a study of Graves' ophthalmopathy and Graves' hyperthyroidism. RNA transcripts were the template, and TCR beta CDR3 regions were amplified from them. Investigators did first-round RT-PCR with HTBI primers, then second-round multiplex PCR. TCRdb reanalysed the multiplex PCR reads using MiXCR and keeps one entry per CDR3 protein. The sample carries hundreds of thousands of distinct CDR3 sequences, 45% to 55% recorded once. The sample consisted of peripheral blood. All receptors come from an adult man with Graves' ophthalmopathy.

This clonotype showed up many times. At one boundary the junction diverges from the germline segment, which might be a read error. The rearrangement joins TRBV7-7 to TRBJ2-5; D may be TRBD1 (5 bases). The CDR3 has 14 residues. The germline CDR1 and CDR2 sequences are SSHAT and FNYEAQ (reference sequence). The CDR3 protein is CASSLGHFQETQYF. The CDR3 DNA reads as TGTGCTAGCAGCCTAGGACATTTCCAAGAGACCCAGTACTTC.

This clonotype was seen more than once but under ten times. The rearrangement joins TRBV7-2 to TRBJ2-5; D is ambiguous. CDR3 length: 14 amino acids. Germline values: CDR1 SGHTA, CDR2 FQGNSA. Trimming shortened V by 3 bases and J by 1 base, and 9 bases separated the two germline ends. The DNA for the CDR3 is TGTGCCAGCAGCTTGGGTTGGGGCCAAGAGACCCAGTACTTC. This gives the protein CASSLGWGQETQYF.

This chain joins TRBV12-3 or TRBV12-4 and TRBJ1-2; the D gene is possibly TRBD1 (5 bases). The CDR3 has 13 amino acids. The germline V and J ends were trimmed by 11 bases and 7 bases, with 20 bases remaining between them. CDR3 nucleotide sequence: TGTGCCTCCTGCGCGGGGGAAGGTGTTGGCTACACCTTC. This encodes CASCAGEGVGYTF.

This clonotype was observed a handful of times. The chain links TRBV29-1 to TRBJ1-4; tentative D call: TRBD1 (6 bases). The CDR3 contains 13 residues. The V end lost 4 bases, the J end lost 2 bases, and 8 bases lay between the germline ends. CDR1 and CDR2 (germline): SQVTM, ANQGSEA. In DNA, the CDR3 is TGCAGCGTTGGAGGGGGGACTAATGAAAAACTGTTTTTT. Its protein product is CSVGGGTNEKLFF.

The chain has TRBV11-1 and TRBJ1-1, with D hard to call. The CDR3 covers 15 residues. The V end was cut by 1 base, the J end by 6 bases, with 15 bases between. Germline V lookup: CDR1 SGHAT, CDR2 FQDESV (reference sequence). CDR3 in amino acids: CASSLEGQVNPEAFF. The CDR3 bases are TGTGCCAGCAGCTTAGAGGGTCAGGTGAATCCTGAAGCTTTCTTT. The full variable domain, its missing parts supplied by reference TRBV11-1 and TRBJ1-1, is EAEVAQSPRYKITEKSQAVAFWCDPISGHATLYWYRQILGQGPELLVQFQDESVVDDSQLPKDRFSAERLKGVDSTLKIQPAELGDSAMYLCASSLEGQVNPEAFFGQGTRLTVV.